These T cell receptor beta chains were read from a single sample in a study of T cell responses to AZD1222 COVID-19 vaccine. The table came from immunoSEQ multiplex PCR; TCRdb's copy has only in-frame clones and leaves some out. The top ten clones hold 6.5% to 8.5% of a sample with approximately 97,000 clones, 91% of them seen once. The source material was peripheral blood, sampled on day 0 of AZD1222 vaccination. The receptors were sampled from an adult in good health. Each CDR3 is given with its conserved first and last residue. A D gene is named only where the DNA matches it firmly. For some rows the clone size is stated as once, few or many, or as a class when expanded; others skip it.

v_gene	j_gene	d_gene	abundance	CDR3nt	CDR3aa
TRBV18	TRBJ1-2	NA	NA	TGTGCCAGCTCACCACGGAGAGAATTCAACTATGGCTACACCTTC	CASSPRREFNYGYTF
TRBV7-8	TRBJ1-2	TRBD1	NA	TGTGCCAGCAGCTTAGGAGGTCAGGGGGCTTGGGGCTACACCTTC	CASSLGGQGAWGYTF
TRBV15	TRBJ1-1	NA	NA	TGTGCCACCAGCAGATCCAATGACAGGAGCACTGAAGCTTTCTTT	CATSRSNDRSTEAFF
TRBV6-5	TRBJ1-5	NA	NA	TGTGCCAGCAGTTACCAAGCGGGGAATGGTCAGCCCCAGCATTTT	CASSYQAGNGQPQHF
TRBV11-2	TRBJ1-6	TRBD1	NA	TGTGCCAGCAGCTTAGGCAGGGGGACAGGTTCACCCCTCCACTTT	CASSLGRGTGSPLHF
TRBV5-1	TRBJ2-1	NA	NA	TGCGCCAGCAGCTTGCTGCGCGGTTCCTACAATGAGCATTTCTTC	CASSLLRGSYNEHFF
TRBV5-8	TRBJ1-3	NA	NA	TGTGCCAGCAGACAGTACTCTGGAAACACCATATATTTT	CASRQYSGNTIYF
TRBV18	TRBJ1-6	NA	once	TGTGCCAGCTCCCCCGGGACGGACTATTCACCCCTCCACTTT	CASSPGTDYSPLHF
TRBV10-2	TRBJ2-5	TRBD2	NA	TGCGCCAGCAGGACCGGGACTAGCGAAGAGACCCAGTACTTC	CASRTGTSEETQYF
TRBV6-1	TRBJ2-7	NA	NA	TGTGCCAGCAGTGAGACTAGACCCGGCGAGCAGTACTTC	CASSETRPGEQYF
TRBV27	TRBJ2-5	TRBD1	NA	TGTGCCAGCAGCCTGGGACAGCGACAAGAGACCCAGTACTTC	CASSLGQRQETQYF
TRBV4-3	TRBJ1-6	NA	NA	TGCGCCAGCAGCCAAGATTGGGAGGTCGGAGGTGGGTCACCCCTCCACTTT	CASSQDWEVGGGSPLHF
TRBV7-2	TRBJ2-7	TRBD1	NA	TGTGCCAGCAGCTTATGGGACAGGCTTAACGAGCAGTACTTC	CASSLWDRLNEQYF
TRBV25-1	TRBJ1-2	NA	few	TGTGCCAGCAGTGAAGGGAATGGCTACACCTTC	CASSEGNGYTF
TRBV12-3/TRBV12-4	TRBJ2-5	NA	NA	TGTGCCAGCAGTTTATTCCCCGTCGAGACCCGGTACTTC	CASSLFPVETRYF
TRBV10-2	TRBJ2-5	TRBD2	NA	TGCGCCACCCTTGGGACTAGCGTATCAGAGACCCAGTACTTC	CATLGTSVSETQYF
TRBV6-6	TRBJ2-3	NA	NA	TGTGCCAGCAGTTACTCGATCTCGGAGCGAGATACGCAGTATTTT	CASSYSISERDTQYF
TRBV29-1	TRBJ1-1	TRBD1	NA	TGCAGCGTTGGAGGGGGCGGTTTCACTGAAGCTTTCTTT	CSVGGGGFTEAFF
TRBV5-4	TRBJ1-1	NA	once	TGTGCCAGCAGCTTCTCGGAAACTGAAGCTTTCTTT	CASSFSETEAFF
TRBV6-6	TRBJ1-5	NA	once	TGTGCCAGCACAGGGGACCACAGGGTTGATCAGCCCCAGCATTTT	CASTGDHRVDQPQHF
TRBV27	TRBJ2-7	TRBD1	once	TGTGCCAGCAGCAGACAGGGGGCCACCTACGAGCAGTACTTC	CASSRQGATYEQYF
TRBV6-5	TRBJ1-6	TRBD1	NA	TGTGCCAGCAGTTACCAGGGACAGGTCCGCAATTCACCCCTCCACTTT	CASSYQGQVRNSPLHF
TRBV7-9	TRBJ1-1	TRBD1	NA	TGTGCCAGCAGCTTAAGGACAGGGGTTCGCACTGAAGCTTTCTTT	CASSLRTGVRTEAFF
TRBV18	TRBJ2-3	NA	NA	TGTGCCAGCTCACCGGACGGTCTCAGCACAGATACGCAGTATTTT	CASSPDGLSTDTQYF
TRBV2	TRBJ2-3	NA	NA	TGTGCCAGCAGATGGACTGATACAGATACGCAGTATTTT	CASRWTDTDTQYF
TRBV27	TRBJ1-2	NA	NA	TGTGCCAGCAGCCCCATTGGGGGCGGAAACTATGGCTACACCTTC	CASSPIGGGNYGYTF
TRBV5-5	TRBJ2-7	TRBD1	once	TGTGCCAGCAGCTTTCCCCGAGACAGGGGGGCCGAGCAGTACTTC	CASSFPRDRGAEQYF
TRBV5-1	TRBJ2-3	NA	NA	TGCGCCAGCAGCTTGGGGTTAGAGACAGATACGCAGTATTTT	CASSLGLETDTQYF
TRBV5-5	TRBJ1-6	NA	NA	TGTGCCAGCAGCCCCGAGGGGAATTCACCCCTCCACTTT	CASSPEGNSPLHF
TRBV6-5	TRBJ1-4	NA	NA	TGTGCCAGCAGTCCCAGACGATCTAATGAAAAACTGTTTTTT	CASSPRRSNEKLFF
TRBV2	TRBJ1-4	NA	NA	TGTGCCAGCAGTGAGGGAGGTGAAAAACTGTTTTTT	CASSEGGEKLFF
TRBV29-1	TRBJ2-1	NA	NA	TGCAGCGTTACTTTTGGGGCGAACTCCTACAATGAGCAGTTCTTC	CSVTFGANSYNEQFF
TRBV19	TRBJ1-6	NA	NA	TGTGCCAGTAGTCCCGGGGACTCACCCCTCCACTTT	CASSPGDSPLHF
TRBV5-1	TRBJ1-2	NA	NA	TGCGCCAGCAGCTCCGAGACAGGTGGTGGCTACACCTTC	CASSSETGGGYTF
TRBV18	TRBJ2-7	NA	NA	TGTGCCAGCTCACCCCAGGACAGCTACGAGCAGTACTTC	CASSPQDSYEQYF
TRBV5-1	TRBJ1-6	TRBD1	NA	TGCGCCAGCAGCTTGGGTCCCGGGACAGGCGTTAATTCACCCCTCCACTTT	CASSLGPGTGVNSPLHF
TRBV27	TRBJ1-1	NA	NA	TGTGCCAGCAGTTTATCAAGTCGCGGGGTGAGTACTGAAGCTTTCTTT	CASSLSSRGVSTEAFF
TRBV3-1/TRBV3-2	TRBJ2-1	NA	once	TGTGCCAGCAGCCAAGGATACCAGGACTACAATGAGCAGTTCTTC	CASSQGYQDYNEQFF
TRBV15	TRBJ1-1	NA	NA	TGTGCCACCAGCAGAGCGTCCGGACGGTCCGATTCTGAAGCTTTCTTT	CATSRASGRSDSEAFF
TRBV29-1	TRBJ1-1	NA	NA	TGCAGCGTCGCCCCTGGGATCACTGAAGCTTTCTTT	CSVAPGITEAFF
TRBV5-5	TRBJ2-7	NA	NA	TGTGCCAGCAGCTCGGCGGTCTACGAGCAGTACTTC	CASSSAVYEQYF
TRBV2	TRBJ1-4	TRBD1	NA	TGTGCCAGCAGTGTTACAGGGGGTAATGAAAAACTGTTTTTT	CASSVTGGNEKLFF
TRBV7-9	TRBJ1-4	NA	NA	TGTGCCAGCAGCCCAGTCCTGGAAAAACTGTTTTTT	CASSPVLEKLFF
TRBV9	TRBJ2-2	NA	many	TGTGCCAGCAGCGTGGACAGCCCAGACACCGGGGAGCTGTTTTTT	CASSVDSPDTGELFF
TRBV5-1	TRBJ1-2	NA	NA	TGCGCCAGCAGGTCGGACCGAGCCTTGTATGGCTACACCTTC	CASRSDRALYGYTF
TRBV2	TRBJ1-4	TRBD1	NA	TGTGCCAGCACTAGGACAGGTGTCGGGGAAAAACTGTTTTTT	CASTRTGVGEKLFF
TRBV6-5	TRBJ1-2	NA	NA	TGTGCCAGCTTAGGACGCAACTATGGCTACACCTTC	CASLGRNYGYTF
TRBV11-2	TRBJ1-6	NA	NA	TGTGCCAGCAGCTTAGTTAGGCCGGACTACCCAAATTCACCCCTCCACTTT	CASSLVRPDYPNSPLHF
TRBV10-3	TRBJ2-5	NA	once	TGTGCCATCTCGGGACTGTCATTAGAGACCCAGTACTTC	CAISGLSLETQYF
TRBV27	TRBJ1-6	NA	NA	TGTGCCAGCAGGGGGCGGGGTGGGGTTAATTCACCCCTCCACTTT	CASRGRGGVNSPLHF